This entry concerns a single TCR beta chain. There is no known antigen for this receptor. There are no base qualities to consult, and no much larger clone falls within one base. The donors were healthy, HIV-negative adults who had no recently reported acute infections or vaccinations. Only Caucasian adults living in Nashville, Tennessee, USA were represented among the donors. For unsorted samples, 75 million to 100 million PBMCs were counted and genomic DNA was extracted with the QIAamp DNA Blood Mini kit. Blood was collected by leukapheresis, and PBMCs were isolated by Ficoll-Histopaque density gradient centrifugation and then cryopreserved in liquid nitrogen vapor phase. Using the deep immunoSEQ assay, multiplex PCR amplified TCR CDR3 regions from genomic DNA. For each cell subset, the extracted genomic DNA was distributed evenly across all wells of several immunoSEQ 96-well plates, and each plate served as one replicate. For unsorted PBMC, approximately 0.3 ug genomic DNA, equal to 32,000 or so T cell genomes, was loaded into each replicate PCR. Unsorted PBMC genomic DNA was sequenced across ten immunoSEQ deep assay plates. Purified libraries were quantified with a Qubit 3.0 fluorometer, sized on a Bioanalyzer 2100, and re-quantified with the KAPA Library Quantification kit. Every immunoSEQ 96-well plate was sequenced on a dedicated single-read 150-cycle Illumina NextSeq 550 flow cell. The original methods were these. Because the immunoSEQ output included only junctional sequences and no quality scores, the filtering could not be the same as the filtering used for full-length reads. Sequences were annotated with PyIR, a Python wrapper for IgBLAST v1.9, using IMGT germline references to assign V/J genes and CDR3. Reads were removed for weak V/J assignments (E-value above 1e-6), missing CDR3, stop codons, out-of-frame junctions, or ambiguous translated residues. V3J clonotypes were defined as sequences sharing an identical inferred V gene, J gene, and CDR3 amino acid sequence. Percentage overlap between repertoires was calculated by dividing the number of shared unique clonotypes by the size of the smaller repertoire. Repertoire richness was assessed with RTK rarefaction, the Chao1 estimator, and Recon v2.1 estimates of unobserved clonotypes. TCRdb re-hosts the immuneACCESS table, in-frame sequences only. Its copies lack some clones; in the studies checked, an unresolved V gene accounts for under half of them, and the cause for the rest is not known. Clone size and the V and J calls come from that table; the DNA yielded D and trimming. The sample records 400,000 to 600,000 clones, about four fifths of which are singletons. The ten largest account for about 12% of the sample.

This record belongs to a study of shared clonotypes between healthy human individuals (dated by TCRdb to 2018 to 2021). With respect to the entire study: Two women and a few men aged 18 to 49 years were included in the cohort. Each donor's leukapheresis produced roughly between roughly 0.85 and 9.5 billion PBMCs. Different laboratories and diverse techniques were used to prepare libraries and sequence TCR repertoires, to increase sequencing depth and limit assay-specific biases. To estimate repertoire size and how much clonotype sharing occurs between individuals, the study deeply sequenced the blood TCR repertoires of five healthy adults.

Overall study outcomes, separate from this receptor: Because the study included a small number of donors, the genetic and exposure-history diversity represented was limited. Sampling was limited to blood, and TCR repertoires in tissue likely differ from TCR repertoires in blood. Pairwise subsampling indicated that sequencing depth was expected to affect the degree of clonotype sharing among donors.

CDR1 SGHAT and CDR2 FQNNGV are derived from the germline V gene. The CDR3 covers 14 residues, taking in both the cysteine and the phenylalanine. Of all the DNA, just the CDR3 is kept, 42 bases in frame from base 1. After removal of 5 bases from V and 4 bases from J, the junction retains 3 bases not matched to a gene. The source of this sequence is a woman in her forties in good health. Some clones in this sample may be carry-over from other donors' samples. This chain is built from TRBV11-2 and TRBJ2-5, and 11 bases in between align with TRBD2. The sequenced material came from PBMCs. The nucleotide sequence reads as follows: TGTGCCAGCAGCCCTCTAGCGGGAGGAGAGACCCAGTACTTC. This sequence encodes CASSPLAGGETQYF.